The source of this TCR beta chain is a study of T cell changes during pregnancy in multiple sclerosis. Sequenced by immunoSEQ multiplex PCR; TCRdb stores in-frame clones only, minus some. This sample has 80,000 to 100,000 clones, with 90% found just once. Germline CDR1 reads KGHSH; CDR2 reads LQKENI. The CDR3 extends over 16 amino acids. With 6 bases clipped from V and 0 bases from J, the junction kept 6 bases outside the gene matches. This TCR was sampled from a female donor in good health, enrolled as a control in a pregnancy study. This sequence joins TRBV18 and TRBJ1-3; 9 positions agree with TRBD1. Material: peripheral blood, obtained in the second trimester of pregnancy. CDR3 nucleotide sequence: TGTGCCAGCTCGCGGACAGGGGCCATCTCTGGAAACACCATATATTTT. Translation gives CASSRTGAISGNTIYF.